The TCR beta chain under discussion was sequenced for a study of shared clonotypes between healthy human individuals. Notes on the study in general: Incompleteness in sorted-subset sequencing, despite large depth, was shown by rarefaction.

Per germline, CDR1 KGHSH and CDR2 LQKENI. The junction had 3 bases not matched to a gene; V was cut back by 0 bases and J by 5 bases. This CDR3 comprises 14 residues. Repertoires were generated with immunoSEQ multiplex PCR, while TCRdb's copy carries only in-frame clones and drops some. The sample has over 2 million clones, 90% to 95% seen once; the top ten hold 0.13%. This clone appeared a few times. Its antigen is undetermined. The sequencing input was naive CD4+ T cells sorted from blood. This sample's subset: CD45RA+ positively selected. This TCR derives from a man younger than 30 in good health. The chain has TRBV18 and TRBJ2-7, with 8 bases that match TRBD1. The CDR3 region is CASSPPAGGHEQYF. CDR3 DNA sequence: TGTGCCAGCTCACCACCGGCAGGGGGCCACGAGCAGTACTTC.